This T cell receptor beta chain emerged from a study of tumor T cells in aggressive B-cell lymphoma. The CDR3 contains 15 residues. Germline values: CDR1 LNHNV, CDR2 YYDKDF (reference sequence). Losses at the gene ends were 5 bases for V and 3 bases for J; bases not matched to a gene: 4. Sequenced by immunoSEQ multiplex PCR; TCRdb stores in-frame clones only, minus some. Among about 1,700 clones listed, 81% were seen once. The specimen sequenced was tumor tissue. This chain uses TRBV15 with TRBJ1-5; 10 nucleotides line up with TRBD1. The clonotype originates from an adult with diffuse large B cell lymphoma. CDR3 sequence reads: CATSLGTGDNQPQHF. CDR3 bases: TGTGCCACCAGCTTGGGGACAGGGGACAATCAGCCCCAGCATTTT.